This TCR beta chain was sequenced in a study of blood T cells in healthy people across ages. Primed by a sample-barcoded 5' primer and a J-beta primer mix, a second PCR proceeded for about 6 to 12 cycles. Every molecule of cDNA carried a tag from a template-switch adaptor with 12 random nucleotides. MiXCR was run by TCRdb on the 5' RACE reads, yielding one entry per CDR3 protein. This sample has about 670,000 distinct CDR3 sequences, with roughly 43% found just once. In regard to this clonotype: Its target is not known.

The donors, healthy Caucasians from Russia, were aged roughly 6 to 90. Findings of the study overall: Since the PBMCs were unsorted, naive and antigen-experienced cells could not be conclusively compared. Significant beta diversity loss was already apparent by age roughly 38, declining roughly linearly.

Germline V gives CDR1 DFQATT, CDR2 SNEGSKA (reference sequence). The CDR3 totals 17 residues. The V and J ends lost 0 bases and 2 bases, in that order; junction bases with no gene match: 7. The material sequenced was blood. The clonotype originates from an older man in good health. The chain recombines TRBV20-1 with TRBJ2-3, with 11 bases lining up with TRBD2. CDR3 in amino acids: CSARDPKTSGTTDTQYF. CDR3 sequence (DNA): TGCAGTGCTAGAGATCCAAAGACTAGCGGGACCACAGATACGCAGTATTTT.